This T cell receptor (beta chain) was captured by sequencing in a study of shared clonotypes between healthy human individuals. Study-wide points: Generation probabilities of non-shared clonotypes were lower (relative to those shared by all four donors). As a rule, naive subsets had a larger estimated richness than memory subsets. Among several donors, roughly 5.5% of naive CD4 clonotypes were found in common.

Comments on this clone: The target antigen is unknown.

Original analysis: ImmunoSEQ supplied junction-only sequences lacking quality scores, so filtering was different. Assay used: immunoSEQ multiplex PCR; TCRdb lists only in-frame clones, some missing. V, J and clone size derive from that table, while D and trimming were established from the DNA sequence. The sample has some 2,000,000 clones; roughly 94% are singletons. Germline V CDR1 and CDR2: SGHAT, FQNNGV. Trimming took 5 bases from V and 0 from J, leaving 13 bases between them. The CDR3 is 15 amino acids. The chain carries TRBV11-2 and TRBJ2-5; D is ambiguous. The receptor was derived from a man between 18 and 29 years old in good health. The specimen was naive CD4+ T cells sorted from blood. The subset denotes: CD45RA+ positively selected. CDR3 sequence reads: CASSTNTDYQETQYF. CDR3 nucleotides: TGTGCCAGCAGCACCAACACAGACTACCAAGAGACCCAGTACTTC.